This T cell receptor (beta chain) was identified during a study of T-cell reconstitution after alpha-beta-depleted transplantation in children. Unique molecular identifiers tagged the TCRbeta library. One entry per CDR3 protein results from TCRdb running MiXCR on the PCR reads. The sample shows some 120,000 distinct CDR3 sequences, 9% to 12% of them seen only once. The CDR3 has 15 residues. Trimming removed 6 bases from V and 4 bases from J; junction bases left unmatched: 6. Germline V gives CDR1 SNHLY, CDR2 FYNNEI. This chain links TRBV2 with TRBJ2-7, with 13 bases identical to TRBD2. The source was PBMCs, collected before TCRalphabeta/CD19-depleted stem cell transplant. The sequence was collected from a boy aged 2 to 10 with acute lymphoblastic leukemia, due to receive a stem cell transplant. The CDR3 DNA reads as TGTGCCAGCAGGGTAAGACTAGCGGGAGGTTACGAGCAGTACTTC. Translated: CASRVRLAGGYEQYF.